This TCR beta chain was retrieved from a study of shared clonotypes between healthy human individuals. Evenly divided among several immunoSEQ plates was the genomic DNA of each subset. Clones were sequenced by immunoSEQ multiplex PCR, and TCRdb holds only the in-frame ones, with some missing. The sample has 1.5 million to 2.5 million clones, over 85% seen once. Naive CD8 populations comprised CD45RO-negative cells positively selected for CCR7, excluding terminally differentiated effector memory CD45RA+ cells. The TCR originated in a man between 18 and 29 years old in good health. The sample consisted of naive CD8+ T cells sorted from blood.

CDR3 residues: CASSLGGLASSGEQYF. In nucleotides, the CDR3 is TGTGCCAGCAGCTTAGGCGGACTAGCCTCATCGGGAGAGCAGTACTTC. The chain has TRBV7-6 and TRBJ2-7; 8 bases are a match to TRBD2. V lost 1 base and J lost 7; bases outside the gene matches: 12. This CDR3 has 16 amino acids. Germline V gene data show CDR1 as SGHVS and CDR2 as FNYEAQ.